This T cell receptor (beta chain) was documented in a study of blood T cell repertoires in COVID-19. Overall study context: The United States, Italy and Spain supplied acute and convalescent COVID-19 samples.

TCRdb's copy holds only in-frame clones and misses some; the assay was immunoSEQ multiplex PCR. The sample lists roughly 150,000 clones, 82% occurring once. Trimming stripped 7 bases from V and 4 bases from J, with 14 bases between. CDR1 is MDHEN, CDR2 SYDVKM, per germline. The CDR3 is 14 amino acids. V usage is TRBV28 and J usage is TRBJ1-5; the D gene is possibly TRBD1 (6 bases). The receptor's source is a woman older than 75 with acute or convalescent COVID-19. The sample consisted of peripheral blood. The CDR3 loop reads CASIGQLINQPQHF. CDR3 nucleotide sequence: TGTGCCAGCATCGGACAGCTGATAAATCAGCCCCAGCATTTT.